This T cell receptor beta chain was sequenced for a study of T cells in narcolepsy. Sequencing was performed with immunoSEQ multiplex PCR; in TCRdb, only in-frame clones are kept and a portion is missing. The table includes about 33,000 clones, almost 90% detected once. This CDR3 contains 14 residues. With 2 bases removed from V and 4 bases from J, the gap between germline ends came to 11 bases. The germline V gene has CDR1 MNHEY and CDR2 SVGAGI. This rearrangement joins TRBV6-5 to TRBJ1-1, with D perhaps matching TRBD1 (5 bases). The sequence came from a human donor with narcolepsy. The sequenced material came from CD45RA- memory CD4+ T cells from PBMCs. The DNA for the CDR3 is TGTGCCAGCAGTTACACCTCAGGGTTCACTGAAGCTTTCTTT. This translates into CASSYTSGFTEAFF.